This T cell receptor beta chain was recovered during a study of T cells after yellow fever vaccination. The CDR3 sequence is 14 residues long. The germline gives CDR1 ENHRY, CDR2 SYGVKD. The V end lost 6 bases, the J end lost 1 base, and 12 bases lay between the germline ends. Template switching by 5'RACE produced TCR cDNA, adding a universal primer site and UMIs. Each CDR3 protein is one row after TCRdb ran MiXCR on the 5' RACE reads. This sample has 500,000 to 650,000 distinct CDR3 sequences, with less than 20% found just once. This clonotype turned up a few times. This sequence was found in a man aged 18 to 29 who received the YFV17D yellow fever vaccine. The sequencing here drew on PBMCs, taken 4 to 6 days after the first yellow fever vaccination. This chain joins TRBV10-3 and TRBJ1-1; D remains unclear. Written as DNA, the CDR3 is TGTGCCATCAGCAAACCCCCGGGGAACACTGAAGCTTTCTTT. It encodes CAISKPPGNTEAFF.